This passage covers 23 T cell receptor beta chains from one sample sequenced in a study of blood T cells in healthy people across ages. Combining a sample-barcoded 5' primer with a J-beta primer mix, a second PCR ran for about 7 to 12 cycles. A single record per CDR3 protein comes from TCRdb applying MiXCR to the 5' RACE reads. Of roughly 1,700,000 distinct CDR3 sequences listed, roughly 30% were seen once; the top ten hold roughly 8%. The sequenced material came from blood. The receptors here all came from a woman aged 30 to 39 in good health.

The rearrangement uses TRBV5-1 and TRBJ2-7; the D gene is possibly TRBD2 (5 bases). CDR1 is SGHRS and CDR2 is YFSETQ in the germline V gene. The V and J ends lost 0 bases and 5 bases respectively, with 9 bases between them. This CDR3 is built from 13 residues. CDR3 nucleotide sequence: TGCGCCAGCAGCTTGGCCATGGGAGACGAGCAGTACTTC. Protein product: CASSLAMGDEQYF. Drawing the rest from reference TRBV5-1 and TRBJ2-7, the complete variable domain is KAGVTQTPRYLIKTRGQQVTLSCSPISGHRSVSWYQQTPGQGLQFLFEYFSETQRNKGNFPGRFSGRQFSNSRSEMNVSTLELGDSALYLCASSLAMGDEQYFGPGTRLTVT.

V usage is TRBV6-5 and J usage is TRBJ2-7; the D gene is possibly TRBD1 (5 bases). TRBJ2-5 explains the end of the DNA better; the J call may be wrong. The CDR3 has 13 residues. Looked up from germline, CDR1 is MNHEY and CDR2 is SVGAGI. The CDR3 loop reads CASSYLTDETQYF. The DNA for the CDR3 is TGTGCCAGCAGTTACTTGACAGATGAGACCCAGTACTTC.

The chain combines TRBV20-1 with TRBJ2-5, with no clear D. CDR3 length equals 12 residues. The germline gives CDR1 DFQATT, CDR2 SNEGSKA (reference sequence). V was pared by 5 bases and J by 11 bases, with 18 bases between. The CDR3 DNA sequence: TGCAGTGCTTATCAGATACCCTACGGGCAGTACTTC. Its translation is CSAYQIPYGQYF.

The gene calls are TRBV11-2 and TRBJ2-3, with 9 bases aligning to TRBD2. Germline V CDR1 and CDR2: SGHAT, FQNNGV. The CDR3 consists of 16 residues. V dropped 3 bases and J dropped 1; count of bases not matched to a gene: 5. CDR3 in DNA: TGTGCCAGCAGCTTTAGCGGGGGCGATCGCACAGATACGCAGTATTTT. It is translated as CASSFSGGDRTDTQYF.

This clonotype was picked up many times. This sequence joins TRBV7-6 and TRBJ2-7; D is undetermined. Germline-derived CDR1 and CDR2 are SGHVS and FNYEAQ. The germline V and J ends were trimmed by 3 bases and 3 bases, with 9 bases remaining between them. The CDR3 spans 13 residues. Here the CDR3 DNA reads TGTGCCAGCAGCTTCGGGTTCGGCTACGAGCAGTACTTC. It is translated as CASSFGFGYEQYF.

The J gene is TRBJ2-5, the V gene TRBV6-1; 13 bases match TRBD2. The CDR3 is 16 residues long. V dropped 1 base and J dropped 2; count of bases not matched to a gene: 1. Germline loops: CDR1 MNHNS, CDR2 SASEGT. CDR3 bases: TGTGCCAGCAGTGAAGTACTAGCGGGGGGGCAAGAGACCCAGTACTTC. Protein: CASSEVLAGGQETQYF.

As DNA, the CDR3 is TGTGCCAGCAGCCTCTCCCCGTGGACTGAAGCTTTCTTT. Residues: CASSLSPWTEAFF. This chain links TRBV6-6 with TRBJ1-1; D remains ambiguous. From germline, CDR1 is MNHNY and CDR2 SVGAGI (reference sequence). The V and J ends lost 6 bases and 5 bases respectively, with 13 bases between them. The CDR3 is made up of 13 amino acids.

The rearrangement uses TRBV15 and TRBJ1-1, with D possibly matching TRBD1 (5 bases). Trimming removed 1 base at V and 1 base at J, with 13 bases between. Germline CDR1 LNHNV, CDR2 YYDKDF (reference sequence). CDR3 length equals 16 residues. The CDR3 loop reads CATSRGGVGENTEAFF. CDR3 in DNA: TGTGCCACCAGCAGAGGAGGGGTTGGGGAGAACACTGAAGCTTTCTTT.

This clonotype was seen only a few times. The genes are TRBV29-1 and TRBJ2-5, with 7 bases aligning to TRBD1. The junction had 21 bases not matched to a gene; V was cut back by 6 bases and J by 11 bases. The CDR3 covers 15 residues. CDR1 is SQVTM, CDR2 ANQGSEA, per germline. The CDR3 DNA reads as TGCAGCGTGGCTTGGGACAGTCAAATCTACAATGAGCAGTACTTC. It codes for CSVAWDSQIYNEQYF. The whole variable domain, filled in from reference TRBV29-1 and TRBJ2-5, reads SAVISQKPSRDICQRGTSLTIQCQVDSQVTMMFWYRQQPGQSLTLIATANQGSEATYESGFVIDKFPISRPNLTFSTLTVSNMSPEDSSIYLCSVAWDSQIYNEQYFGPGTRLLVL.

This clonotype was picked up many times. The rearrangement joins TRBV18 to TRBJ2-7; 7 bases fit TRBD1. The length of the CDR3 is 15 residues. Losses at the gene ends were 6 bases for V and 2 bases for J; bases not matched to a gene: 10. The germline CDR1 and CDR2 sequences are KGHSH and LQKENI. The CDR3 nucleotides read TGTGCCAGCTCTCTTGGGACAGCATATACCTACGAGCAGTACTTC. Protein: CASSLGTAYTYEQYF. The full variable domain, rest sourced from reference TRBV18 and TRBJ2-7, is NAGVMQNPRHLVRRRGQEARLRCSPMKGHSHVYWYRQLPEEGLKFMVYLQKENIIDESGMPKERFSAEFPKEGPSILRIQQVVRGDSAAYFCASSLGTAYTYEQYFGPGTRLTVT.

This clonotype showed up many times. V usage is TRBV29-1 and J usage is TRBJ2-7, with unresolved D. The germline gives CDR1 SQVTM, CDR2 ANQGSEA. This CDR3 spans 11 amino acids. V lost 7 bases, J lost 3 bases, and 10 bases lay in between. The DNA of the CDR3 is TGCAGCGCCGTTAGTTTCTACGAGCAGTACTTC. Protein product: CSAVSFYEQYF.

This clonotype appeared a few times. The gene calls are TRBV6-4 and TRBJ2-1; D is possibly TRBD1 (7 bases). The CDR3 is 17 residues long. V gave up 4 bases and J gave up 6 bases, with 22 bases separating them. Per germline, CDR1 MRHNA and CDR2 SNTAGT. The CDR3 loop reads CASSGCAEGQQINEQFF. The CDR3 DNA reads TGTGCCAGCAGTGGCTGCGCGGAGGGACAGCAGATCAATGAGCAGTTCTTC.

This clonotype showed up just a few times. The chain carries TRBV20-1 and TRBJ1-2, with 8 bases matching TRBD1. V shed 5 bases and J 4 bases; nucleotides not matched to a gene: 18. The CDR3 sequence is 17 residues long. CDR1 and CDR2 (germline): DFQATT, SNEGSKA (reference sequence). The CDR3 DNA sequence: TGCAGTGCTCCCGCCCCCCCAGGGGGCCCCCAATCCTATGGCTACACCTTC. Its translation is CSAPAPPGGPQSYGYTF.

This clonotype was seen only a few times. This rearrangement joins TRBV20-1 to TRBJ2-5, with D perhaps assigned TRBD1 or TRBD2 (5 bases each). This CDR3 spans 12 amino acids. The V gene lost 5 bases and the J gene lost 7 bases, with 14 bases spanning the gap. Germline V gene data show CDR1 as DFQATT and CDR2 as SNEGSKA (reference sequence). The CDR3 DNA reads as TGCAGTGCTCGGGACGGCAGTGGGACCCAGTACTTC. Amino acids: CSARDGSGTQYF.

This clonotype has a count of ten or more. The J gene is TRBJ2-1, the V gene TRBV29-1, with D tentatively TRBD1 (6 bases). This CDR3 is built from 14 residues. V lost 6 bases, J lost 5 bases, and 17 bases lay in between. Germline CDR1 is SQVTM and CDR2 is ANQGSEA. In nucleotides, the CDR3 is TGCAGCGTACCACAGGGTTGGGGTGACAATGAGCAGTTCTTC. The encoded protein is CSVPQGWGDNEQFF.

This clonotype was detected many times. The chain recombines TRBV4-3 with TRBJ2-7; TRBD2 matches 12 bases. J was trimmed by 4 bases and V by 3 bases; bases with no gene match: 4. Germline assignment: CDR1 LGHNA and CDR2 YSLEER. The CDR3 runs to 15 residues. CDR3 coding DNA: TGCGCCAGCAGCCAGACTAGCGGGAGTTTTTACGAGCAGTACTTC. It encodes CASSQTSGSFYEQYF.

The chain couples TRBV7-2 to TRBJ2-1, with D tentatively TRBD2 (7 bases). V was shortened by 3 bases and J by 7 bases, with 16 bases between the two germline ends. CDR3 length: 15 residues. Germline V lookup: CDR1 SGHTA, CDR2 FQGNSA. The CDR3 nucleotides are TGTGCCAGCAGCTTGGGGGGGGCGGGGGAAAATGAGCAGTTCTTC. Its translation: CASSLGGAGENEQFF.

This clonotype was counted at least ten times. The chain carries TRBV9 and TRBJ2-1; 7 bases are a match to TRBD1. This CDR3 is built from 13 residues. The germline CDR1 and CDR2 sequences are SGDLS and YYNGEE. V dropped 0 bases and J dropped 6; count of bases not matched to a gene: 0. CDR3 protein: CASSVDRGNEQFF. The CDR3 region has the DNA TGTGCCAGCAGCGTAGACAGGGGCAATGAGCAGTTCTTC.

The chain carries TRBV3-1 and TRBJ2-1; no clear D gene. The CDR3 covers 14 residues. The V gene's germline CDR1 is LGHDT and CDR2 YNNKEL (reference sequence). The V end was cut by 4 bases, the J end by 8 bases, with 15 bases between. CDR3 sequence: CASSRLSGMDEQFF. The DNA of the CDR3 is TGTGCCAGCAGCCGCTTATCAGGTATGGATGAGCAGTTCTTC.

The rearrangement joins TRBV12-5 to TRBJ2-3, with 10 positions matching TRBD1. This CDR3 is built from 15 residues. Germline trimming cut 5 bases from V and 5 bases from J; bases unmatched to any gene: 7. CDR1 is LGHNT and CDR2 is FRNRAP in the germline V gene. The CDR3 DNA reads TGTGCTAGTGGTACCGGGACAGGGGATTTAGATACGCAGTATTTT. This encodes CASGTGTGDLDTQYF.

This clonotype was seen ten or more times. V and J are TRBV24-1 and TRBJ2-1; D unresolved. The germline CDR1 and CDR2 sequences are KGHDR and SFDVKD. The CDR3 runs 16 residues. Trimming shortened V by 0 bases and J by 0 bases, and 8 bases separated the two germline ends. The CDR3 DNA reads as TGTGCCACCAGTGATTTGGACCGCGGCTCCTACAATGAGCAGTTCTTC. Protein: CATSDLDRGSYNEQFF.

This clonotype came up a few times. This chain links TRBV5-1 with TRBJ1-4; 7 nucleotides align to TRBD1. The CDR3 is made up of 16 amino acids. Per germline, CDR1 SGHRS and CDR2 YFSETQ. Unmatched junction bases numbered 6, after V lost 0 bases and J lost 4 bases. The CDR3 DNA follows: TGCGCCAGCAGCTTGGCCGGGGACAGCAATAATGAAAAACTGTTTTTT. This encodes CASSLAGDSNNEKLFF.

This clonotype was recorded many times. This sequence joins TRBV3-1 and TRBJ2-3; D remains unclear. The V gene lost 3 bases and the J gene lost 4 bases, with 8 bases spanning the gap. The V gene's germline CDR1 is LGHDT and CDR2 YNNKEL (reference sequence). The CDR3 is made up of 13 amino acids. CDR3 region: CASSHQYADTQYF. The DNA for the CDR3 is TGTGCCAGCAGCCACCAGTACGCAGATACGCAGTATTTT.